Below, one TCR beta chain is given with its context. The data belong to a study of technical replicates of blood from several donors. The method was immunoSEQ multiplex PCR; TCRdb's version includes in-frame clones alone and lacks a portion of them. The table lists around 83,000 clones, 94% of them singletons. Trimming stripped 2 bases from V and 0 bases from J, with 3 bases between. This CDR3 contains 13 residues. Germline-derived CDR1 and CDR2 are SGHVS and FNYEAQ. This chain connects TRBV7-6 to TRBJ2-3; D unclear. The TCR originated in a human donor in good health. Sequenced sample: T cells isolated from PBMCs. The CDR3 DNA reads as TGTGCCAGCAGCTTAAGCAGCACAGATACGCAGTATTTT. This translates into CASSLSSTDTQYF.